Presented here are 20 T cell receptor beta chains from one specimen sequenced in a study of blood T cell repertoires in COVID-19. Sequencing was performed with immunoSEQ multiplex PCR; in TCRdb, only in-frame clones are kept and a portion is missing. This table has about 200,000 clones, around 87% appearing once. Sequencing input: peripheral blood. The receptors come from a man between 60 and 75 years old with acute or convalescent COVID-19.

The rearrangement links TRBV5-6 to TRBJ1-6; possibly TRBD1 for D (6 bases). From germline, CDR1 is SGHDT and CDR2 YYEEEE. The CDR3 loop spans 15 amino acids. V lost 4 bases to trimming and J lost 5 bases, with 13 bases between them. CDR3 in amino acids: CASSRSAGDNSPLHF. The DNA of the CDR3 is TGTGCCAGCAGCCGATCTGCAGGGGATAATTCACCCCTCCACTTT.

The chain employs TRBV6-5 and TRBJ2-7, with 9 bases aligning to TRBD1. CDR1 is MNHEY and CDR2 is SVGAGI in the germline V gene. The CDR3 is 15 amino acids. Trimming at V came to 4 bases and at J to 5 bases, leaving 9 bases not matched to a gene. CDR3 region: CASSSGQGRPHEQYF. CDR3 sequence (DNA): TGTGCCAGCAGTTCCGGACAGGGGCGCCCCCACGAGCAGTACTTC.

The CDR3 region is CASSVDPSNRGELFF. The DNA of the CDR3 is TGTGCCAGCAGCGTAGATCCTAGCAACAGAGGGGAGCTGTTTTTT. This chain links TRBV9 with TRBJ2-2, with D perhaps TRBD2 (5 bases). CDR3 length equals 15 residues. The V end was cut by 0 bases, the J end by 8 bases, with 14 bases between. Per the germline V gene, CDR1 is SGDLS and CDR2 is YYNGEE.

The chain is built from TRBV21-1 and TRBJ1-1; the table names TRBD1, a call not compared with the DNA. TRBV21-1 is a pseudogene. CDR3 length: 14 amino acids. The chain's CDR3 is CATEGQGAKTEAFF. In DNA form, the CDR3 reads TGTGCCACCGAAGGACAGGGGGCGAAAACTGAAGCTTTCTTT.

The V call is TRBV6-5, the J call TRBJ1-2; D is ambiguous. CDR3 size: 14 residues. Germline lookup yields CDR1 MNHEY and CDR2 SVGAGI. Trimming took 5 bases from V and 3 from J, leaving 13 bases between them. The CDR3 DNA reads TGTGCCAGCAGTCAGCCGACGGGATACTATGGCTACACCTTC. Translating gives CASSQPTGYYGYTF.

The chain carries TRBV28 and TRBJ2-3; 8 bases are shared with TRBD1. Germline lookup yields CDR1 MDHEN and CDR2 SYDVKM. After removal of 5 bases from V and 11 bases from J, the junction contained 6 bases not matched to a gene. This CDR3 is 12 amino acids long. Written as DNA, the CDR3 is TGTGCCAGCAGTCCAACACAGGGGGGGCAGTATTTT. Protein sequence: CASSPTQGGQYF.

The CDR3 coding sequence is TGTGCCTGGAGTGTGGGGTCAGGGGGCATCGAGCAGTACTTC. It yields the protein CAWSVGSGGIEQYF. The chain links TRBV30 to TRBJ2-7; 8 nucleotides match TRBD1. Germline V gene sequence: CDR1 GTSNPN, CDR2 SVGIG (reference sequence). V was clipped by 0 bases and J by 6 bases; unmatched bases: 7. The CDR3 runs 14 residues.

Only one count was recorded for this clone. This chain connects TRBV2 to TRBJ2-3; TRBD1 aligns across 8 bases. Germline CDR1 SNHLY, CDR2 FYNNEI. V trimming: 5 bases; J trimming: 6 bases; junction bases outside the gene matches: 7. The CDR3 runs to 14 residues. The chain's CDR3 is CASSTDRAGDTQYF. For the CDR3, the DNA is TGTGCCAGCAGTACGGACAGGGCGGGGGATACGCAGTATTTT.

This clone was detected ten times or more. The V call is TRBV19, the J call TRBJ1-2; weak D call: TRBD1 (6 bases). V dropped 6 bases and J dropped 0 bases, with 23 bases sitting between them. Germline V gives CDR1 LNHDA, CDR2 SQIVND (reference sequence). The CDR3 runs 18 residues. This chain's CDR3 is CASRPARPQGPANYGYTF. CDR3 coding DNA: TGTGCCAGTAGGCCCGCCCGTCCTCAGGGGCCCGCTAACTATGGCTACACCTTC.

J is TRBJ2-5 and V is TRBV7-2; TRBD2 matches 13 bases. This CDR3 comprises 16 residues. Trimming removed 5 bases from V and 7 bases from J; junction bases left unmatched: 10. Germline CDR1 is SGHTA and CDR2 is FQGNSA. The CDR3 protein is CASSRRTSGGLGTQYF. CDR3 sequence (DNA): TGTGCCAGCAGCAGACGGACTAGCGGGGGACTTGGGACCCAGTACTTC.

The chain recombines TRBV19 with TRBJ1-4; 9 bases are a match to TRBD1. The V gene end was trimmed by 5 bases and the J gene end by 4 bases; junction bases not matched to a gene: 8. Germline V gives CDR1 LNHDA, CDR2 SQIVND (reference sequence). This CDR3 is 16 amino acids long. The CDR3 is CASSLLGQGINEKLFF. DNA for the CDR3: TGTGCCAGTAGTCTCCTCGGACAGGGGATTAATGAAAAACTGTTTTTT.

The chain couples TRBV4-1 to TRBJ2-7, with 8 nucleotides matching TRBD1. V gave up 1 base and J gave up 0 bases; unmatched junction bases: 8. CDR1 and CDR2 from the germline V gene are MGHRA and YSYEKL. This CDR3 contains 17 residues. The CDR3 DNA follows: TGCGCCAGCAGCCAAGTATCCGGACAGGGACCCTCCTACGAGCAGTACTTC. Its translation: CASSQVSGQGPSYEQYF.

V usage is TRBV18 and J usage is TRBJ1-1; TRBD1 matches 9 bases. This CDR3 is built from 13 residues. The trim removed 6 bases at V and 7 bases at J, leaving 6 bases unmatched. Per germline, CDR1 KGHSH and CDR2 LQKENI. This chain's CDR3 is CASSPGQGNEAFF. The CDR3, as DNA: TGTGCCAGCTCCCCGGGACAGGGCAATGAAGCTTTCTTT.

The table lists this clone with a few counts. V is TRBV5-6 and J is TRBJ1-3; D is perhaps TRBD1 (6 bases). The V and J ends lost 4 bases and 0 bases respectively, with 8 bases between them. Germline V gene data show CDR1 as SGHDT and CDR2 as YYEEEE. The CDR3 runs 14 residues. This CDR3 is CASSRTVSGNTIYF. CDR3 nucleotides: TGTGCCAGCAGCCGGACAGTCTCTGGAAACACCATATATTTT.

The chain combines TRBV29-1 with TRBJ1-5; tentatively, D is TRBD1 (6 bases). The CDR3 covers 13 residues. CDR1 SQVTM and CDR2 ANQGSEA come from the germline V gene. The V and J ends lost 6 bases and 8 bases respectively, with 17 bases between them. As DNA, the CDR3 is TGCAGCGTAAGACAGGCGTCAGGGGAGCCCCAGCATTTT. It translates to CSVRQASGEPQHF.

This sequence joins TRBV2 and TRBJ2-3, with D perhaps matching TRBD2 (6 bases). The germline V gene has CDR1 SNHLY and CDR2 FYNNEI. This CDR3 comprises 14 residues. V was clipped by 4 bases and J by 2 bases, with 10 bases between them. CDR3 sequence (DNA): TGTGCCAGCAGTGTGGAGGGTATCACAGATACGCAGTATTTT. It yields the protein CASSVEGITDTQYF.

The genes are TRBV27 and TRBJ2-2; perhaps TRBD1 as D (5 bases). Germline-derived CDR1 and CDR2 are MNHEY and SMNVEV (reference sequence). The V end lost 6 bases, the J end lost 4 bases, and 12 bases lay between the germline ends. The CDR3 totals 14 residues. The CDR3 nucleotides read TGTGCCAGCAGCCGAGGACATCTCACCGGGGAGCTGTTTTTT. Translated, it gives CASSRGHLTGELFF.

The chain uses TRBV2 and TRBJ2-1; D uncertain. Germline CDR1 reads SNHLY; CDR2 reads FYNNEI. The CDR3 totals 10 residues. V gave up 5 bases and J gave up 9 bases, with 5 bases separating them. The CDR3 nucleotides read TGTGCCAGCAGTTTAATTGAGCAGTTCTTC. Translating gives CASSLIEQFF.

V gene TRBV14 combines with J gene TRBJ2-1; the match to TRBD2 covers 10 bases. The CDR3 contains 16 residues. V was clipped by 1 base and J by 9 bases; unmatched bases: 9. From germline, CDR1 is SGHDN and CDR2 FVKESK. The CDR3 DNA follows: TGTGCCAGCAGCCAAGCCGGGACTAGCGTCCGGGTTGAGCAGTTCTTC. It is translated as CASSQAGTSVRVEQFF. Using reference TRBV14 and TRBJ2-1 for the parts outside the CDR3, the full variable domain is EAGVTQFPSHSVIEKGQTVTLRCDPISGHDNLYWYRRVMGKEIKFLLHFVKESKQDESGMPNNRFLAERTGGTYSTLKVQPAELEDSGVYFCASSQAGTSVRVEQFFGPGTRLTVL.

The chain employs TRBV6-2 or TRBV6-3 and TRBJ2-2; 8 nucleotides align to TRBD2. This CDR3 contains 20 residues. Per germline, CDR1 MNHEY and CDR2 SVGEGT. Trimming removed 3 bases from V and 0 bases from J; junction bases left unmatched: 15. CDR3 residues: CASSYPRSGGLLTNTGELFF. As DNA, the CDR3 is TGTGCCAGCAGTTATCCCCGCAGCGGGGGCCTCCTCACGAACACCGGGGAGCTGTTTTTT.